The 28 T cell receptor beta chains reported below all come from one sample, sequenced in a study of prognosis after radiotherapy for stage I lung cancer (dated by TCRdb to the early 2020s). Instrument on record: Illumina HiSeq 3000. Two rounds of multiplex PCR were performed to amplify the TCR beta CDR3 region from genomic DNA. The first PCR round used primers specific to each TRBV and TRBJ gene, with sequences filed in Chinese patent CN105087789A. In-frame beta chains were kept once TCRdb had trimmed the public reads at Q25 with fastp and called clones with MiXCR. Duplicate CDR3 protein sequences are folded into a single record with the most common DNA and genes. The sample table shows about 30,000 distinct CDR3 sequences, and less than 35% are seen once. About 12% of the sample is taken by the ten largest. The specimen comprised PBMCs, sampled before or after stereotactic body radiation therapy (not recorded which). These receptors all come from a donor aged 50 or older with non-small cell lung cancer.

As regards this clonotype: Given a far larger clone just one base away, this is likely a sequencing read error. This rearrangement joins TRBV6-2 or TRBV6-3 to TRBJ2-2, with no clear D. Trimming took off 7 bases at V and 4 bases at J, with 7 bases between the two ends. The germline CDR1 and CDR2 sequences are MNHEY and SVGEGT. The CDR3 spans 12 residues. The CDR3 DNA reads TGTGCCAGCACAGTCCTCACCGGGGAGCTGTTTTTT. This gives the protein CASTVLTGELFF.

This clonotype was recorded at least ten times. This sequence joins TRBV20-1 and TRBJ2-7; the D gene is possibly TRBD2 (6 bases). CDR1 DFQATT and CDR2 SNEGSKA come from the germline V gene (reference sequence). Between the trimmed V and J ends, which lost 3 bases and 3 bases, there was a span of 15 bases. The CDR3 spans 14 residues. The CDR3 spells CSARGGGTYYEQYF. CDR3 bases: TGCAGTGCTAGGGGAGGCGGGACTTACTACGAGCAGTACTTC.

This clonotype counts as medium-sized. This chain uses TRBV6-1 with TRBJ1-2; 8 bases line up with TRBD1. Germline V gives CDR1 MNHNS, CDR2 SASEGT. CDR3 length equals 15 residues. V trimming: 5 bases; J trimming: 10 bases; junction bases outside the gene matches: 15. DNA of the CDR3: TGTGCCAGCAGTCCCCGAGGACAGGGCTTTGGTGACTACACCTTC. Protein: CASSPRGQGFGDYTF.

This clonotype appeared many times. J is TRBJ1-3 and V is TRBV28; D is uncertain. The V and J ends lost 2 bases and 4 bases respectively, with 6 bases between them. CDR1 MDHEN and CDR2 SYDVKM come from the germline V gene. This CDR3 is built from 13 residues. CDR3 nucleotide sequence: TGTGCCAGCAGTTTAGGTATAGGAAACACCATATATTTT. Translating gives CASSLGIGNTIYF.

The chain carries TRBV19 and TRBJ2-1; TRBD1 is a possible D gene (5 bases). TRBJ2-7 explains the end of the DNA better; the J call may be wrong. The CDR3 sequence is 15 residues long. Per germline, CDR1 LNHDA and CDR2 SQIVND (reference sequence). CDR3 protein: CASRQKQTATPEQYF. The CDR3, as DNA: TGTGCCAGTAGACAGAAACAGACAGCTACTCCTGAGCAGTACTTC.

In its sample, this clonotype was seen many times. This chain connects TRBV5-5 to TRBJ2-7; no reliable D call. From germline, CDR1 is SGHKS and CDR2 YYEKEE (reference sequence). This CDR3 comprises 13 residues. V lost 0 bases and J 1 base, leaving 5 bases between the germline ends. The CDR3 nucleotides read TGTGCCAGCAGCTTGGTTTTTTCCTACGAGCAGTACTTC. It yields the protein CASSLVFSYEQYF.

This clonotype is medium-sized by share. V usage is TRBV20-1 and J usage is TRBJ1-6; TRBD1 aligns across 7 bases. Per germline, CDR1 DFQATT and CDR2 SNEGSKA (reference sequence). The CDR3 is made up of 13 amino acids. V lost 5 bases to trimming and J lost 7 bases; unmatched junction nucleotides: 5. The CDR3 DNA sequence: TGCAGTGCTTGGGACAGTACAAATTCACCCCTCCACTTT. It is translated as CSAWDSTNSPLHF.

Here the CDR3 reads CASSFMATYNEQFF. In DNA, the CDR3 is TGTGCCAGCAGCTTCATGGCCACCTACAATGAGCAGTTCTTC. The chain uses TRBV7-2 and TRBJ2-1; D call uncertain. CDR1 and CDR2 (germline): SGHTA, FQGNSA. With 3 bases removed from V and 2 bases from J, the gap between germline ends came to 8 bases. This CDR3 comprises 14 residues.

In the case of this clonotype: A read error likely explains this, since a far larger clone differs by one base. The chain is built from TRBV10-3 and TRBJ2-5, with 10 bases aligning to TRBD2. Looked up from germline, CDR1 is ENHRY and CDR2 is SYGVKD. The CDR3 sequence is 16 residues long. V lost 5 bases to trimming and J lost 3 bases; unmatched junction nucleotides: 9. For the CDR3, the DNA is TGTGCCATCAGTTACGGAGCGGGGGGGCCTGAAGAGACCCAGTACTTC. This translates into CAISYGAGGPEETQYF.

In its sample, this clonotype is medium-sized. J is TRBJ2-7 and V is TRBV12-3 or TRBV12-4, with D uncertain. V was pared by 5 bases and J by 4 bases, with 9 bases between. The CDR3 length is 12 residues. CDR3: CASSQFRYEQYF. In DNA form, the CDR3 reads TGTGCCAGCAGTCAATTCCGGTACGAGCAGTACTTC.

To note about this clonotype: This sequence is one base from a far larger clone and is likely a read error. The chain employs TRBV6-8 and TRBJ2-1, with D unclear. CDR3 length: 13 amino acids. Trimming removed 7 bases from V and 5 bases from J, with 12 bases in between. Germline V gene data show CDR1 as MNHGY and CDR2 as SAAAGT. CDR3 loop: CASKVFPHNEQFF. In DNA, the CDR3 is TGTGCCAGCAAGGTGTTCCCACACAATGAGCAGTTCTTC.

This clonotype was recorded many times. CDR3 coding DNA: TGTGCCAGCAGCCGATCGATGGGACAGGGGTTGGAGACCCAGTACTTC. Amino acids: CASSRSMGQGLETQYF. V gene TRBV13 combines with J gene TRBJ2-5; TRBD1 matches at 10 bases. The CDR3 consists of 16 residues. Germline V gene data show CDR1 as PRHDT and CDR2 as FYEKMQ (reference sequence). V gave up 5 bases and J gave up 5 bases; unmatched junction bases: 11.

The chain carries TRBV20-1 and TRBJ2-7; the D is unclear. Trimming took off 0 bases at V and 0 bases at J, with 12 bases between the two ends. The germline gives CDR1 DFQATT, CDR2 SNEGSKA (reference sequence). The CDR3 totals 15 residues. The CDR3 region is CSARDFRVNSYEQYF. As DNA, the CDR3 is TGCAGTGCTAGAGATTTCCGGGTAAACTCCTACGAGCAGTACTTC.

Notes on this clonotype: Sequence at one end of the junction differs from germline and may be a read error. The V call is TRBV2, the J call TRBJ2-6, with TRBD2 as a possible D gene (5 bases). CDR1 is SNHLY, CDR2 FYNNEI, per germline. CDR3 length: 15 residues. Written as DNA, the CDR3 is TGTACCAGTTCCGGGGAAGACTCTGGGGCCAACGTCCTGACTTTC. The encoded protein is CTSSGEDSGANVLTF.

This clonotype was observed at least ten times. The rearrangement links TRBV20-1 to TRBJ2-7, with 7 bases identical to TRBD1. Germline CDR1 and CDR2: DFQATT and SNEGSKA (reference sequence). The CDR3 spans 14 residues. Trimming at V came to 0 bases and at J to 5 bases, leaving 7 bases not matched to a gene. Here the CDR3 reads CSARDPGTDNEQYF. The CDR3 DNA reads as TGCAGTGCTAGAGATCCCGGGACAGACAACGAGCAGTACTTC.

The rearrangement links TRBV28 to TRBJ1-2; D gene unclear. Trimming left V 2 bases short and J 3 bases short, with 16 bases between. The CDR3 length is 16 residues. Germline CDR1 and CDR2: MDHEN and SYDVKM. The CDR3, as DNA: TGTGCCAGCAGTTTAGGGCCGGGGTTCGCGGACTATGGCTACACCTTC. Protein: CASSLGPGFADYGYTF.

The table lists this clonotype with many counts. The gene calls are TRBV5-6 and TRBJ1-4, with TRBD1 matching over 8 bases. V dropped 4 bases and J dropped 4; count of bases not matched to a gene: 9. The CDR3 runs 16 residues. CDR1 SGHDT and CDR2 YYEEEE come from the germline V gene. CDR3 in amino acids: CASSGQGAEDNEKLFF. In DNA form, the CDR3 reads TGTGCCAGCAGCGGGCAGGGGGCGGAGGATAATGAAAAACTGTTTTTT.

This clonotype was seen many times. The rearrangement joins TRBV20-1 to TRBJ1-2; maybe TRBD1 (6 bases). The germline V and J ends were trimmed by 5 bases and 3 bases, with 16 bases remaining between them. CDR1 DFQATT and CDR2 SNEGSKA come from the germline V gene (reference sequence). The CDR3 extends over 14 amino acids. The CDR3 DNA is TGCAGTGCTCGTGGGCCAGGGGACGACTATGGCTACACCTTC. It specifies CSARGPGDDYGYTF.

The table lists this clonotype with a few counts. The V call is TRBV29-1, the J call TRBJ2-3, with D perhaps TRBD2 (5 bases). With 2 bases removed from V and 0 bases from J, the gap between germline ends came to 12 bases. CDR1 SQVTM and CDR2 ANQGSEA come from the germline V gene. The CDR3 consists of 15 residues. CDR3 region: CSVEPIARSTDTQYF. The DNA of the CDR3 is TGCAGCGTTGAACCTATAGCGCGAAGCACAGATACGCAGTATTTT.

This clonotype appeared many times. At one of its ends the junction is not consistent with the germline gene, which may arise from a read error. The rearrangement uses TRBV7-7 and TRBJ2-5; 10 nucleotides agree with TRBD2. The CDR3 contains 16 residues. Germline-derived CDR1 and CDR2 are SSHAT and FNYEAQ (reference sequence). The CDR3 DNA is TGTGCTAGCAGCTTAGCCAGCGGGGGGGGCGAGGAGACCCAGTACTTC. This sequence encodes CASSLASGGGEETQYF.

This clonotype was seen at least ten times. The V and J genes are TRBV28 and TRBJ2-7, with 11 bases identical to TRBD1. CDR1 and CDR2 (germline): MDHEN, SYDVKM. The CDR3 sequence is 14 residues long. After removal of 6 bases from V and 1 base from J, the junction contained 2 bases not matched to a gene. This CDR3 is CASRRDRGSYEQYF. CDR3 DNA: TGTGCCAGCAGGAGGGACAGGGGGTCCTACGAGCAGTACTTC.

The chain couples TRBV6-1 to TRBJ2-1, with D tentatively TRBD1 or TRBD2 (5 bases each). The CDR3 totals 14 residues. Trimming removed 7 bases at V and 8 bases at J, with 18 bases between. The V gene's germline CDR1 is MNHNS and CDR2 SASEGT. The CDR3 sequence is CASNSGLDSDEQFF. The CDR3 DNA reads TGTGCCAGCAACTCGGGGCTAGATTCGGATGAGCAGTTCTTC.

This clonotype has at least ten counts. The genes are TRBV5-6 and TRBJ2-7; 7 bases fit TRBD1. The CDR3 is 15 amino acids. V lost 1 base and J lost 2; bases outside the gene matches: 6. The germline gives CDR1 SGHDT, CDR2 YYEEEE. The CDR3 DNA reads as TGTGCCAGCAGCTTGAATCCGGACAGGACCTACGAGCAGTACTTC. This codes for CASSLNPDRTYEQYF.

With regard to this clonotype: A single base separates this from a much larger clone, so it may be a read error. The chain carries TRBV24-1 and TRBJ2-2, with a tentative D call TRBD2 (6 bases). Germline V lookup: CDR1 KGHDR, CDR2 SFDVKD. The CDR3 runs 12 residues. The CDR3 DNA is TGTGCCACCAGTGATTTGCCCGGGGGGCTGTTTTTT. Amino acid sequence: CATSDLPGGLFF.

The V and J genes are TRBV28 and TRBJ2-3; maybe TRBD1 (6 bases). Germline V gives CDR1 MDHEN, CDR2 SYDVKM. V lost 5 bases to trimming and J lost 5 bases, with 17 bases between them. The CDR3 consists of 15 residues. CDR3 in amino acids: CASSIQGRKGDTQYF. CDR3 DNA sequence: TGTGCCAGCAGTATACAGGGTAGGAAGGGAGATACGCAGTATTTT. The whole variable domain, remainder taken from reference TRBV28 and TRBJ2-3, is DVKVTQSSRYLVKRTGEKVFLECVQDMDHENMFWYRQDPGLGLRLIYFSYDVKMKEKGDIPEGYSVSREKKERFSLILESASTNQTSMYLCASSIQGRKGDTQYFGPGTRLTVL.

This chain joins TRBV6-5 and TRBJ2-7, with a possible D match to TRBD2 (6 bases). Trimming removed 4 bases at V and 6 bases at J, with 16 bases between. Germline CDR1 and CDR2: MNHEY and SVGAGI. The CDR3 sequence is 14 residues long. CDR3 nucleotide sequence: TGTGCCAGCAGTTTTGCCGCGACGGGGGTCGAGCAGTACTTC. It encodes CASSFAATGVEQYF.

This clonotype was recorded at least ten times. The chain employs TRBV3-1 and TRBJ2-1, with D uncertain. This CDR3 region has 15 residues. V lost 1 base, J lost 2 bases, and 9 bases lay in between. Per germline, CDR1 LGHDT and CDR2 YNNKEL (reference sequence). This chain's CDR3 is CASSQGPNTYNEQFF. The CDR3 DNA follows: TGTGCCAGCAGCCAAGGCCCGAACACCTACAATGAGCAGTTCTTC.

Comment on this clonotype: A read error is the likely source, as a far larger clone sits one nucleotide away. This chain links TRBV7-9 with TRBJ2-5; 12 bases match TRBD2. Gene TRBJ2-1 matches the end of the DNA better, so the J call may be wrong. Looked up from germline, CDR1 is SEHNR and CDR2 is FQNEAQ (reference sequence). This CDR3 has 18 amino acids. The CDR3, as DNA: TGTGCCAGCAGCGCCCAAGAAAAAAGACTAGCGGGAGACGATGAGCAGTTCTTC. Translated, it gives CASSAQEKRLAGDDEQFF.